This note documents a single T cell receptor (beta chain) sequence. Germline lookup yields CDR1 MNHEY and CDR2 SMNVEV (reference sequence). Trimming left V 7 bases short and J 7 bases short, with 32 bases between. This CDR3 is 19 amino acids long. The data were produced by immunoSEQ multiplex PCR, yet TCRdb's version contains in-frame clones alone and is incomplete. The sample has about 140,000 clones, around 76% seen once; the top ten hold 4.2%. This entry belongs to a study of blood T cell repertoires in COVID-19. The TCR sequence derives from a man between 60 and 70 years old with acute or convalescent COVID-19. This rearrangement joins TRBV27 to TRBJ2-1, with D tentatively TRBD2 (6 bases). The sequenced material came from peripheral blood. CDR3 coding DNA: TGTGCCAGCAACCCTGATGGGTTGAACGGGAGACGGGGTGGAAATGAGCAGTTCTTC. Translation: CASNPDGLNGRRGGNEQFF.